These 21 T cell receptor beta chains originate from one sample sequenced in a study of OX40 agonist ivuxolimab in advanced cancers. TCRdb keeps only in-frame clones here, not all; method: immunoSEQ multiplex PCR. The sample has some 11,000 clones; roughly two thirds are singletons. The specimen comprised CD4+ or CD8+ T cells sorted from blood, sampled in a trial of the OX40 agonist ivuxolimab. These receptors were obtained from an adult with an advanced solid tumor such as melanoma, head and neck, liver or kidney cancer.

The chain couples TRBV4-2 to TRBJ2-2; the D is unclear. The germline CDR1 and CDR2 sequences are LGHNA and YNFKEQ. V was cut by 5 bases and J by 5 bases, with 9 bases left in between. The CDR3 has 13 residues. The CDR3 DNA reads as TGTGCCAGCAGCGGTTCAATAACCGGGGAGCTGTTTTTT. It encodes CASSGSITGELFF.

This chain uses TRBV19 with TRBJ1-5; D is perhaps TRBD1 (5 bases). The CDR3 loop spans 16 amino acids. Germline CDR1 is LNHDA and CDR2 is SQIVND (reference sequence). Trimming shortened V by 4 bases and J by 0 bases, and 13 bases separated the two germline ends. This CDR3 is CASSKDILLSNQPQHF. CDR3 nucleotide sequence: TGTGCCAGTAGTAAGGACATCCTTCTTAGCAATCAGCCCCAGCATTTT.

In its sample, this clone was seen a few times. The gene calls are TRBV19 and TRBJ2-1; D uncertain. The CDR3 extends over 15 amino acids. Germline V gene data show CDR1 as LNHDA and CDR2 as SQIVND (reference sequence). Trimming left V 5 bases short and J 0 bases short, with 11 bases between. The DNA for the CDR3 is TGTGCCAGTAGTCCCACCACGAGCTCCTACAATGAGCAGTTCTTC. Amino acid sequence: CASSPTTSSYNEQFF.

By sample fraction, this clone is large. The chain has TRBV14 and TRBJ2-3; 7 nucleotides align to TRBD2. Germline values: CDR1 SGHDN, CDR2 FVKESK. The CDR3 spans 15 residues. Trimming took 2 bases from V and 3 from J; bases not matched to a gene: 5. The CDR3 DNA reads as TGTGCCAGCAGCCAATCAGCGGGAACAACAGATACGCAGTATTTT. Residues: CASSQSAGTTDTQYF.

The V and J genes are TRBV21-1 and TRBJ2-7; TRBD1 is the table's D call and was not checked against the DNA. TRBV21-1 is described as a pseudogene. This CDR3 has 14 residues. CDR3 amino acids: CASSKSDSSYEQYF. In DNA, the CDR3 is TGTGCCAGCAGCAAATCGGACAGCTCCTACGAGCAGTACTTC.

This sequence joins TRBV19 and TRBJ2-1, with D tentatively TRBD1 (6 bases). This CDR3 spans 14 amino acids. V lost 3 bases to trimming and J lost 1 base, with 7 bases between them. Per the germline V gene, CDR1 is LNHDA and CDR2 is SQIVND (reference sequence). Here the CDR3 reads CASSIQGSYNEQFF. The CDR3 nucleotides are TGTGCCAGTAGTATTCAGGGGTCCTACAATGAGCAGTTCTTC.

The chain employs TRBV6-6 and TRBJ2-5; no clear D. CDR1 MNHNY and CDR2 SVGAGI come from the germline V gene (reference sequence). The CDR3 has 14 amino acids. Trimming removed 0 bases from V and 2 bases from J, with 7 bases in between. CDR3 sequence: CASSYSSSQETQYF. CDR3 DNA: TGTGCCAGCAGTTACTCATCCAGTCAAGAGACCCAGTACTTC.

The chain couples TRBV28 to TRBJ1-2; D not certain. V lost 5 bases to trimming and J lost 5 bases, with 6 bases between them. The CDR3 runs 11 residues. Germline CDR1 reads MDHEN; CDR2 reads SYDVKM. CDR3 loop: CASSDSYGYTF. The CDR3 coding sequence is TGTGCCAGCAGTGACTCATATGGCTACACCTTC.

This clone was seen a few times. This chain links TRBV4-1 with TRBJ2-2; D is uncertain. This CDR3 spans 14 amino acids. V lost 6 bases and J 6 bases, leaving 14 bases between the germline ends. Germline V gene data show CDR1 as MGHRA and CDR2 as YSYEKL. The DNA for the CDR3 is TGCGCCAGCAGAATCACGGTTGGTTCCGGGGAGCTGTTTTTT. This translates into CASRITVGSGELFF.

The V gene is TRBV28, the J gene TRBJ2-6; no clear D. This CDR3 has 16 amino acids. CDR1 is MDHEN and CDR2 is SYDVKM in the germline V gene. V was pared by 3 bases and J by 4 bases, with 13 bases between. Written as DNA, the CDR3 is TGTGCCAGCAGTTTTGGTTCAGGTCCCGGGGCCAACGTCCTGACTTTC. The encoded protein is CASSFGSGPGANVLTF.

V usage is TRBV21-1 and J usage is TRBJ2-5; TRBD2, the table's D call, lacks a check against the DNA. TRBV21-1 is given as a pseudogene. The CDR3 contains 15 residues. CDR3 protein: CASSREGGMGETQYF. The DNA for the CDR3 is TGTGCCAGCAGCCGAGAGGGAGGGATGGGAGAGACCCAGTACTTC.

The chain carries TRBV19 and TRBJ2-3; no clear D gene. The CDR3 is made up of 15 amino acids. Germline CDR1 is LNHDA and CDR2 is SQIVND (reference sequence). V lost 1 base and J 2 bases, leaving 10 bases between the germline ends. In DNA form, the CDR3 reads TGTGCCAGTAGTATAGCAACTACTTACACAGATACGCAGTATTTT. Its translation: CASSIATTYTDTQYF.

V usage is TRBV5-4 and J usage is TRBJ2-7; D gene unclear. Trimming pared 3 bases from V and 3 bases from J, leaving 10 bases between. The CDR3 loop spans 13 amino acids. Per germline, CDR1 SGHNT and CDR2 YYREEE (reference sequence). The CDR3 coding sequence is TGTGCCAGCAGCTACGACCGAGACTACGAGCAGTACTTC. Its protein product is CASSYDRDYEQYF. The whole variable domain, filled in from reference TRBV5-4 and TRBJ2-7, reads ETGVTQSPTHLIKTRGQQVTLRCSSQSGHNTVSWYQQALGQGPQFIFQYYREEENGRGNFPPRFSGLQFPNYSSELNVNALELDDSALYLCASSYDRDYEQYFGPGTRLTVT.

The chain combines TRBV19 with TRBJ2-1; 13 bases line up with TRBD2. The V gene's germline CDR1 is LNHDA and CDR2 SQIVND (reference sequence). Losses at the gene ends were 8 bases for V and 10 bases for J; bases not matched to a gene: 5. The CDR3 sequence is 13 residues long. The CDR3 region is CASRTSGSYEQFF. CDR3 nucleotides: TGTGCCAGTCGGACTAGCGGGAGTTACGAGCAGTTCTTC.

This clone occurred a few times. This chain links TRBV6-5 with TRBJ2-1; the D gene is possibly TRBD2 (6 bases). Germline CDR1 reads MNHEY; CDR2 reads SVGAGI. Trimming pared 6 bases from V and 6 bases from J, leaving 15 bases between. The CDR3 contains 14 residues. CDR3 coding DNA: TGTGCCAGCAGCCCCATGGACTACGGCAATGAGCAGTTCTTC. Translated: CASSPMDYGNEQFF.

The chain joins TRBV28 to TRBJ2-5; 7 bases are shared with TRBD2. J lost 3 bases, V lost 4 bases, and 5 bases had no gene match. Germline values: CDR1 MDHEN, CDR2 SYDVKM. The CDR3 covers 14 residues. The CDR3 region is CASSSGTTKETQYF. CDR3 bases: TGTGCCAGCAGTTCCGGGACTACCAAAGAGACCCAGTACTTC.

The V and J genes are TRBV28 and TRBJ2-2, with D possibly being TRBD2 (6 bases). The V end was cut by 2 bases, the J end by 1 base, with 11 bases between. From germline, CDR1 is MDHEN and CDR2 SYDVKM. This CDR3 spans 16 amino acids. CDR3 coding DNA: TGTGCCAGCAGTTTACTGGAGGGCAGGAACACCGGGGAGCTGTTTTTT. It specifies CASSLLEGRNTGELFF.

This clone is classed as medium-sized. This chain uses TRBV7-3 with TRBJ2-1, with D perhaps matching TRBD1 or TRBD2 (6 bases each). CDR1 SGHTA and CDR2 FQGTGA come from the germline V gene. Trimming cost V 3 bases and J 2 bases, with 11 bases left between them. The CDR3 is 15 amino acids. The CDR3 sequence is CASSLDRLAYNEQFF. CDR3 DNA sequence: TGTGCCAGCAGCTTGGACAGACTAGCCTACAATGAGCAGTTCTTC.

CDR3 in DNA: TGTGCCAGCGCCCCGGTGGGGAGGACTAGCATCTACGAGCAGTACTTC. Its translation: CASAPVGRTSIYEQYF. The chain links TRBV27 to TRBJ2-7; 8 positions match TRBD2. Germline trimming cut 8 bases from V and 3 bases from J; bases unmatched to any gene: 15. The V gene's germline CDR1 is MNHEY and CDR2 SMNVEV (reference sequence). CDR3 length: 16 residues.

V usage is TRBV5-4 and J usage is TRBJ1-2; D possibly corresponds to TRBD1 (5 bases). This CDR3 contains 12 residues. V lost 7 bases to trimming and J lost 6 bases, with 13 bases between them. The germline V gene has CDR1 SGHNT and CDR2 YYREEE (reference sequence). The CDR3 DNA follows: TGTGCCAGCGCGCTCGGGACGGATGGCTACACCTTC. It encodes CASALGTDGYTF.

This chain joins TRBV4-3 and TRBJ2-7, with D uncertain. The CDR3 extends over 15 amino acids. The germline gives CDR1 LGHNA, CDR2 YSLEER. V dropped 0 bases and J dropped 0 bases, with 9 bases sitting between them. CDR3 coding DNA: TGCGCCAGCAGCCAAGAGGATGGCAGCTCCTACGAGCAGTACTTC. Protein: CASSQEDGSSYEQYF.